A single sample is the source of the 18 T cell receptor beta chains below, sequenced in a study of shared clonotypes between healthy human individuals. The table came from immunoSEQ multiplex PCR; TCRdb's copy has only in-frame clones and leaves some out. The sample lists a few hundred thousand clones; more than 60% were seen once. What was sequenced was memory CD4+ T cells sorted from blood. This sample's subset: CD45RA-negative fraction. Receptors were obtained from a man younger than 45 in good health.

The chain joins TRBV27 to TRBJ2-5; D uncertain. The germline gives CDR1 MNHEY, CDR2 SMNVEV (reference sequence). The germline V and J ends were trimmed by 3 bases and 4 bases, with 12 bases remaining between them. This CDR3 region has 14 residues. The CDR3 bases are TGTGCCAGCAGTTTGGGGTTTGTTGGAGAGACCCAGTACTTC. Translating it yields CASSLGFVGETQYF.

This clone was seen repeatedly, ten times or more. Other DNA sequences in the sample encode the same CDR3. The V and J genes are TRBV11-3 and TRBJ2-3; D possibly corresponds to TRBD1 (6 bases). Per germline, CDR1 SGHNT and CDR2 YENEEA. The CDR3 extends over 15 amino acids. The V end was cut by 5 bases, the J end by 2 bases, with 14 bases between. The CDR3: CASSRGTEFTDTQYF. The CDR3 DNA reads TGTGCCAGCAGCAGGGGGACGGAATTCACAGATACGCAGTATTTT.

V gene TRBV7-9 combines with J gene TRBJ1-6; 8 bases align to TRBD1. CDR1 is SEHNR, CDR2 FQNEAQ, per germline (reference sequence). This CDR3 is built from 14 residues. In DNA form, the CDR3 reads TGTGGATCCCGGACAGGGATGGATAATTCACCCCTCCACTTT. It encodes CGSRTGMDNSPLHF.

The DNA of the CDR3 is TGTGCCAGCAGTGTTGCGGCGGTCGTAACAGGGAATGAAAAACTGTTTTTT. This encodes CASSVAAVVTGNEKLFF. V and J are TRBV2 and TRBJ1-4; a possible D gene is TRBD1 (6 bases). Germline CDR1 SNHLY, CDR2 FYNNEI. The CDR3 runs to 17 residues. V was shortened by 4 bases and J by 5 bases, with 20 bases between the two germline ends.

This clone was picked up a small number of times. This chain connects TRBV7-8 to TRBJ2-7, with TRBD1 matching over 8 bases. Germline loops: CDR1 SGHVS, CDR2 FQNEAQ. V was pared by 4 bases and J by 9 bases, with 14 bases of the junction left unmatched. This CDR3 has 15 residues. The CDR3 spells CASSSLTGEVGGQYF. DNA for the CDR3: TGTGCCAGCAGCTCTCTGACAGGGGAGGTCGGGGGGCAGTACTTC.

Here the CDR3 DNA reads TGTGCCAGCAGTGAAGCGCTAGCCAGGGTAGGGAGGGCCGGGGAGCTGTTTTTT. Protein: CASSEALARVGRAGELFF. The chain recombines TRBV2 with TRBJ2-2, with TRBD2 identical over 7 bases. In germline, CDR1 is SNHLY, CDR2 FYNNEI. Trimming at V came to 0 bases and at J to 6 bases, leaving 13 bases not matched to a gene. The CDR3 has 18 amino acids.

CDR3 amino acids: CASSPRTSGVNTDTQYF. The CDR3 nucleotides read TGTGCCAGCAGTCCCCGGACTAGCGGGGTTAACACAGATACGCAGTATTTT. V is TRBV28 and J is TRBJ2-3; 12 bases line up with TRBD2. This CDR3 is built from 17 residues. CDR1 and CDR2 from the germline V gene are MDHEN and SYDVKM. The V and J ends lost 5 bases and 2 bases, in that order; junction bases with no gene match: 8.

The chain is built from TRBV18 and TRBJ1-1, with D possibly matching TRBD1 (6 bases). Trimming cost V 2 bases and J 0 bases, with 13 bases left between them. Germline V gene sequence: CDR1 KGHSH, CDR2 LQKENI. This CDR3 comprises 16 residues. CDR3 sequence: CASSPGAGHLNTEAFF. CDR3 nucleotides: TGTGCCAGCTCACCAGGGGCGGGACACCTGAACACTGAAGCTTTCTTT. The variable domain in full, completed from reference TRBV18 and TRBJ1-1, reads NAGVMQNPRHLVRRRGQEARLRCSPMKGHSHVYWYRQLPEEGLKFMVYLQKENIIDESGMPKERFSAEFPKEGPSILRIQQVVRGDSAAYFCASSPGAGHLNTEAFFGQGTRLTVV.

V is TRBV10-3 and J is TRBJ2-3; 9 bases map to TRBD2. CDR1 is ENHRY and CDR2 is SYGVKD in the germline V gene. CDR3 length equals 15 residues. V lost 7 bases, J lost 2 bases, and 7 bases stayed unmatched. The CDR3 reads CAITVAGAPTDTQYF. CDR3 sequence (DNA): TGTGCCATCACCGTAGCGGGAGCTCCCACAGATACGCAGTATTTT.

This chain uses TRBV15 with TRBJ1-5; TRBD1 aligns across 7 bases. V shed 2 bases, J shed 1 base, and the junction held 2 bases outside the gene matches. The germline V gene encodes CDR1 LNHNV and CDR2 YYDKDF (reference sequence). The CDR3 runs to 15 residues. The CDR3 bases are TGTGCCACCAGCAGAAGACAGGGAAGCAATCAGCCCCAGCATTTT. Translation gives CATSRRQGSNQPQHF.

This clone was picked up many times. Other nucleotide sequences in the sample specify the same CDR3. The genes are TRBV18 and TRBJ2-1, with 8 bases that match TRBD1. This CDR3 has 15 amino acids. Trimming cost V 2 bases and J 3 bases; bases outside gene matches: 3. The germline V gene encodes CDR1 KGHSH and CDR2 LQKENI. In nucleotides, the CDR3 is TGTGCCAGCTCACCAAGGGACAGGCTCTACAATGAGCAGTTCTTC. Translated: CASSPRDRLYNEQFF.

The chain employs TRBV6-5 and TRBJ2-2; no definite D call. Germline lookup yields CDR1 MNHEY and CDR2 SVGAGI. There are 15 residues in the CDR3. Trimming left V 1 base short and J 3 bases short, with 9 bases between. CDR3 amino acids: CASSYLGLYTGELFF. The DNA of the CDR3 is TGTGCCAGCAGTTACTTAGGCCTATACACCGGGGAGCTGTTTTTT.

The CDR3 DNA reads as TGTGCCAGCAGTTACGGTTCTCAGGGGAACGAGGGGCCCCAGTACTTC. It specifies CASSYGSQGNEGPQYF. The V gene is TRBV6-5, the J gene TRBJ2-5; D may be TRBD1 (6 bases). V was cut by 2 bases and J by 9 bases, with 22 bases left in between. The CDR3 loop spans 16 amino acids. The germline CDR1 and CDR2 sequences are MNHEY and SVGAGI.

This clone was seen only a few times. DNA for the CDR3: TGCGCCAGCAGCTTGGACCCGGGGTTGAACACAGATACGCAGTATTTT. Residues: CASSLDPGLNTDTQYF. V and J are TRBV5-1 and TRBJ2-3; a possible D gene is TRBD2 (5 bases). Germline V gene sequence: CDR1 SGHRS, CDR2 YFSETQ. The ends were cut back, 0 bases at V and 2 bases at J, with 13 bases in the middle. This CDR3 has 16 residues.

The chain combines TRBV7-8 with TRBJ2-3; TRBD2 aligns across 11 bases. CDR3 length equals 16 residues. V shed 5 bases and J 3 bases; nucleotides not matched to a gene: 7. Germline V gene lookup returns CDR1 SGHVS and CDR2 FQNEAQ. This CDR3 is CASSPRLAGITDTQYF. The CDR3 nucleotides read TGTGCCAGCAGCCCACGACTAGCGGGAATAACAGATACGCAGTATTTT. Supplemented by reference TRBV7-8 and TRBJ2-3, the full variable domain reads GAGVSQSPRYKVAKRGQDVALRCDPISGHVSLFWYQQALGQGPEFLTYFQNEAQLDKSGLPSDRFFAERPEGSVSTLKIQRTQQEDSAVYLCASSPRLAGITDTQYFGPGTRLTVL.

This chain joins TRBV5-1 and TRBJ2-1, with 10 bases that match TRBD1. Germline CDR1 reads SGHRS; CDR2 reads YFSETQ. The CDR3 has 15 amino acids. Trimming removed 3 bases from V and 7 bases from J; junction bases left unmatched: 7. The CDR3 bases are TGCGCCAGCAGCTCTCCCGGGACAGGGGAAAATGAGCAGTTCTTC. It translates to CASSSPGTGENEQFF.

The genes are TRBV4-1 and TRBJ2-1; D is ambiguous. The V gene lost 5 bases and the J gene lost 4 bases, with 15 bases spanning the gap. CDR1 and CDR2 from the germline V gene are MGHRA and YSYEKL. The CDR3 covers 15 residues. The CDR3 coding sequence is TGCGCCAGCAGCACTGTTAGTCCGAATTACAATGAGCAGTTCTTC. Protein sequence: CASSTVSPNYNEQFF.

This chain uses TRBV5-4 with TRBJ2-4; 10 bases line up with TRBD1. The J segment lost 8 bases and the V segment lost 0 bases, leaving 11 bases of the junction unmatched. Germline assignment: CDR1 SGHNT and CDR2 YYREEE (reference sequence). The CDR3 consists of 17 residues. This CDR3 is CASSLAAGDRGGDIQYF. The DNA of the CDR3 is TGTGCCAGCAGCTTGGCCGCCGGGGACAGGGGAGGGGACATTCAGTACTTC.